A selection of T cell receptor beta chains follows, all from one sample in a study of cytotoxic CD8 clonotypes in ibrutinib-treated CLL. The data were produced by immunoSEQ multiplex PCR, yet TCRdb's version contains in-frame clones alone and is incomplete. The table shows 100,000 or so clones, with approximately 58% occurring only once. Sequencing was performed on PBMCs, taken after 24 months of ibrutinib treatment. Receptor source: a human donor with chronic lymphocytic leukemia. Each CDR3 is given with its conserved first and last residue. A D gene is named only where the DNA matches it firmly. Expanded clones get a size class; other rows say once, few or many, or leave the size out.

NA TRBJ1-6 TRBV11-2 TRBD1 CASSSGQGNQSPLHF TGTGCCAGCAGCTCAGGACAGGGGAATCAATCACCCCTCCACTTT
NA TRBJ2-7 TRBV27 NA CASKGEGQGAHSEQYF TGTGCCAGCAAGGGGGAGGGGCAGGGTGCCCATAGCGAGCAGTACTTC
NA TRBJ1-1 TRBV25-1 NA CASSELGSERVTEAFF TGTGCCAGCAGTGAATTGGGTAGTGAGAGGGTCACTGAAGCTTTCTTT
NA TRBJ2-1 TRBV6-1 NA CASSPRTGVHEQFF TGTGCCAGCAGCCCCCGCACAGGCGTCCATGAGCAGTTCTTC
few TRBJ1-2 TRBV11-3 NA CASSPGTSHYGYTF TGTGCCAGCAGCCCTGGTACTAGCCACTATGGCTACACCTTC
NA TRBJ2-5 TRBV4-2 NA CASSQQTDTRRETQYF TGTGCCAGCAGCCAGCAAACGGACACCAGGAGAGAGACCCAGTACTTC
many TRBJ1-1 TRBV6-5 NA CASRPQQGGTEAFF TGTGCCAGCAGACCACAGCAGGGCGGCACTGAAGCTTTCTTT
few TRBJ1-6 TRBV28 NA CASTTPGLTGSPLHF TGTGCCAGCACCACACCGGGACTAACGGGGTCACCCCTCCACTTT
few TRBJ2-7 TRBV21-1 NA CASSKVSVNGTYEQYF TGTGCCAGCAGCAAAGTCTCTGTGAACGGAACCTACGAGCAGTACTTC
NA TRBJ2-1 TRBV9 TRBD2 CASSPLPPGTSGGRQFF TGTGCCAGCAGCCCCCTCCCGCCCGGGACTAGCGGGGGGCGGCAGTTCTTC
few TRBJ1-4 TRBV13 NA CASSLMRGEKLFF TGTGCCAGCAGCCTTATGCGTGGTGAAAAACTGTTTTTT
few TRBJ2-5 TRBV6-6 NA CASSPTLFQYF TGTGCCAGCAGCCCGACCCTCTTCCAGTACTTC
few TRBJ1-2 TRBV19 NA CASSATGKGNYGYTF TGTGCCAGTAGTGCAACAGGAAAGGGGAACTATGGCTACACCTTC
once TRBJ2-3 TRBV18 NA CASSPPGPSTDTQYF TGTGCCAGCTCACCCCCAGGACCTAGCACAGATACGCAGTATTTT
NA TRBJ1-6 TRBV18 NA CASSLQDNSPLHF TGTGCCAGCTCACTACAAGATAATTCACCCCTCCACTTT
NA TRBJ2-7 TRBV6-1 NA CASRDSSRNEQYF TGTGCCAGCAGGGACTCCTCCCGAAACGAGCAGTACTTC
NA TRBJ2-3 TRBV7-2 NA CASSSDSNTQYF TGTGCCAGCAGCTCGGACTCAAATACGCAGTATTTT
NA TRBJ2-2 TRBV7-6 NA CASSQRTGELFF TGTGCCAGCAGCCAACGCACCGGGGAGCTGTTTTTT
NA TRBJ1-1 TRBV10-2 TRBD1 CASAPQGLNTEAFF TGCGCCAGCGCCCCACAGGGGTTAAACACTGAAGCTTTCTTT
NA TRBJ2-7 TRBV7-2 NA CASSRPPTYEQYF TGTGCCAGCAGCCGGCCTCCAACCTACGAGCAGTACTTC
NA TRBJ1-4 TRBV19 NA CASSPTRAEKLFF TGTGCCAGTAGTCCCACTCGGGCAGAAAAACTGTTTTTT
NA TRBJ2-7 TRBV6-1 NA CASSDQGHEQYF TGTGCCAGCAGTGATCAAGGACACGAGCAGTACTTC
NA TRBJ1-2 TRBV9 NA CASILRDLGYTF TGTGCCAGCATCCTCCGGGACCTGGGCTACACCTTC
few TRBJ2-7 TRBV6-6 NA CASSPKYEQYF TGTGCCAGCAGTCCCAAGTACGAGCAGTACTTC